A single T cell receptor beta chain is shown here with its context. The target of this receptor is not known. No base quality information exists; no much larger clone differs at one position. Taken from cysteine to phenylalanine, the CDR3 has 15 residues. The DNA shown is the 45-base CDR3, in frame from base 1. V has 8 bases trimmed and J has 4 bases trimmed; junction bases matching no gene number 10. In the germline V gene (reference sequence), CDR1 corresponds to SEHNR and CDR2 to FQNEAQ. For commercial TCRB immunosequencing, around 0.5 micrograms of biopsy DNA were submitted for each sample. Adaptive Biotechnology amplified the CDR3 regions from genomic DNA with a two-step multiplex PCR designed to control amplification bias. Primers covering every V and J gene segment were used in the first PCR, while barcodes and Illumina adapters were added in the second PCR. CDR3 libraries were sequenced on an Illumina instrument. From the authors' description of their analysis: Analysis combined the vendor-provided pipelines with custom analysis of raw data in R/Bioconductor under R version 3.3.0. Clonality, which ranges from 0 to 1, was calculated as the inverse of the normalised Shannon entropy across all productive clones. High-frequency clones were defined as the repertoire share of the top 100 clones, retaining only clones passing a 95% confidence test. Overlap between samples was measured with the Morisita-Horn index, while repertoire diversity was measured with the Simpson index. Entries here come from immuneACCESS through TCRdb and include only in-frame sequences with V and J called. Some clones fail to appear in such tables; in the studies checked, an unresolved V gene covers under half of the shortfall, and the cause of the remainder is unknown. D and trimming come from the DNA, and the V and J calls and clone size come from that table. This sample has around 13,000 clones in its table, and under 90% of those were observed once. In total, the top ten clones hold 6.5% of the sample.

The data were obtained in a study of T cell repertoires in ileal Crohn's disease (dated by TCRdb to about 2019). Describing the broader study: The median duration of disease was 7.9 years, and at the time of surgery roughly 36% of patients were active smokers. All patients had surgery for a complication: stricturing disease in around 61% and penetrating disease in about 39%. About half of the patients received postoperative therapy: under 13 received thiopurines and 15 to 20 received anti-TNF agents. TCR repertoire analysis was done in 50 or so Crohn's disease patients from a prospective multicentre cohort. The study was conducted in parallel with a multicentre cohort that was designed to identify predictors of early endoscopic recurrence following ileocolonic resection. Endoscopic postoperative recurrence was defined by a Rutgeerts score above i0. A total of roughly 170 mucosal samples from some 60 patients were sequenced, with samples obtained at several locations on the surgical specimen and at postoperative endoscopy.

Eligible patients were adults with ileal or ileocolonic Crohn's disease who had an indication for ileocolonic resection. Whole ileal mucosal biopsies were stored frozen at -80°C before DNA extraction. A TRizol-based method was used to extract genomic DNA from the frozen whole biopsies, and the DNA was quantified with a NanoDrop 2000 spectrophotometer. Summary of the overall study and its limitations: Endoscopic recurrence was linked to a higher percentage of high-frequency clones at surgery, and recurrence occurred in every patient whose clonality exceeded 26.8% (18/57). Sorted CD8 T cells carried more high-frequency clones than CD4 T cells, suggesting mucosal expansions were mainly CD8. Mucosal CD4 and CD8 T cells were sorted and sequenced only in a subgroup of patients, the size of which was not stated. A significantly higher proportion of clonal expansions was observed in active smokers at surgery than in non-smokers (approximately 26% vs 20%, p=0.02).

The chain is made from TRBV7-9 and TRBJ2-1, and TRBD1 matches 8 of the central bases. Sequencing input: ileal tissue. The receptor comes from an adult with Crohn's disease. The sequenced DNA is TGTGCCAGCCCCACTGGGACAGGATCATACAATGAGCAGTTCTTC. It translates to CASPTGTGSYNEQFF.